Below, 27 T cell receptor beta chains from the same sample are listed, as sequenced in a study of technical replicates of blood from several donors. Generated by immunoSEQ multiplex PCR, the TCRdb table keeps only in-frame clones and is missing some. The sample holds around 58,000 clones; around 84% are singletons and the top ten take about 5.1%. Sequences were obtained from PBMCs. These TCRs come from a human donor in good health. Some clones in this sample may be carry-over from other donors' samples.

The CDR3 region has the DNA TGCGCCAGCAGCTTGCAGGCGTATAATTCACCCCTCCACTTT. Its translation is CASSLQAYNSPLHF. The rearrangement uses TRBV5-1 and TRBJ1-6; D ambiguous. Germline V lookup: CDR1 SGHRS, CDR2 YFSETQ. The CDR3 loop spans 14 amino acids. The V gene lost 1 base and the J gene lost 4 bases, with 6 bases spanning the gap.

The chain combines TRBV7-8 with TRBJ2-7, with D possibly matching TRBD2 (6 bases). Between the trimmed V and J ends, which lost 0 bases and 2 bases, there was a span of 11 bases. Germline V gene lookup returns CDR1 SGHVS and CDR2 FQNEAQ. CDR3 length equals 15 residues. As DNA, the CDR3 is TGTGCCAGCAGCTTAGCCGGGGGACGCCCCTACGAGCAGTACTTC. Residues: CASSLAGGRPYEQYF.

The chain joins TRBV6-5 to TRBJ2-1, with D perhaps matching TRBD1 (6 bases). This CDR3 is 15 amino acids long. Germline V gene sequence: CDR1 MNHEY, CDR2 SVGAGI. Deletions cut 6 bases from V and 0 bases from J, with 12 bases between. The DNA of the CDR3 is TGTGCCAGCAGAAGGGGGATCAGCTCCTACAATGAGCAGTTCTTC. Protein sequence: CASRRGISSYNEQFF.

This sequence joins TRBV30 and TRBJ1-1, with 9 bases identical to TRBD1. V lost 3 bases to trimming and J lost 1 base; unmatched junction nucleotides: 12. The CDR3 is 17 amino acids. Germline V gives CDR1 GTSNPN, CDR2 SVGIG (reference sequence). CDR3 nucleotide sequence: TGTGCCTGGAGGAGGGCTCGCAACAGGGGGCAGAACACTGAAGCTTTCTTT. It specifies CAWRRARNRGQNTEAFF.

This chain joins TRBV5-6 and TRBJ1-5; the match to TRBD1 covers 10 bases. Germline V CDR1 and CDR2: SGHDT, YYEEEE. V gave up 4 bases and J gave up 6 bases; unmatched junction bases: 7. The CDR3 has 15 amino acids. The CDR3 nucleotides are TGTGCCAGCAGCCCCTGGGACAGGGGTGGTCAGCCCCAGCATTTT. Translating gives CASSPWDRGGQPQHF.

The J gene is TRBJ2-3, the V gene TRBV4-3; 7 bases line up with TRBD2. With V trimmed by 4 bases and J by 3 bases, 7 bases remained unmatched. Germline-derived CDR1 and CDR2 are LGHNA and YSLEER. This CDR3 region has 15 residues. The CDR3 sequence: CASSLLGEGTDTQYF. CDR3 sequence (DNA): TGCGCCAGCAGCCTCCTGGGGGAGGGTACAGATACGCAGTATTTT.

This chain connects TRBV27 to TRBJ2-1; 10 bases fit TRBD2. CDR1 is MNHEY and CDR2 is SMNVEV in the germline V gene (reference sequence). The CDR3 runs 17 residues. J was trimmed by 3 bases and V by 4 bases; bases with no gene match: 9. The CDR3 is CASSSTTSGLYYNEQFF. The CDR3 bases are TGTGCCAGCAGTTCGACGACTAGCGGGCTCTACTACAATGAGCAGTTCTTC.

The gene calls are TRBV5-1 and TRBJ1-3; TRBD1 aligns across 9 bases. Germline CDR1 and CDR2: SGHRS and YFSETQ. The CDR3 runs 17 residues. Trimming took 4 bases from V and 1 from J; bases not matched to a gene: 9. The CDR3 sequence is CASSRGQGLDSGNTIYF. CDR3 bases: TGCGCCAGCAGCCGGGGACAGGGACTAGATTCTGGAAACACCATATATTTT.

This chain's CDR3 is CASSWGPGTDTQYF. In DNA, the CDR3 is TGTGCCAGCAGCTGGGGGCCCGGCACAGATACGCAGTATTTT. This sequence joins TRBV7-3 and TRBJ2-3; possible D gene TRBD1, 6 bases. This CDR3 comprises 14 residues. V was clipped by 4 bases and J by 1 base, with 9 bases between them. The germline CDR1 and CDR2 sequences are SGHTA and FQGTGA.

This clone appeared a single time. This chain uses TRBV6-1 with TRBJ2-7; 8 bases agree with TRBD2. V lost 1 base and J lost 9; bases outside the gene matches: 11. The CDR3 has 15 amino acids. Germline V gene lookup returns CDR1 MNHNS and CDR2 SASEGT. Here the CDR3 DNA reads TGTGCCAGCAGTGAAGAGGAAGCGGGGGCTGTAGGGCAGTACTTC. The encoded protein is CASSEEEAGAVGQYF.

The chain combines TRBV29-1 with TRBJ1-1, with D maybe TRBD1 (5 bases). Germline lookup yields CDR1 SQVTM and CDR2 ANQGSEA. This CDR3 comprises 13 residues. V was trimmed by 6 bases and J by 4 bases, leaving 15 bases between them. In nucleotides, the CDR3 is TGCAGCGTCGTCGAGAGCCAGGGCACTGAAGCTTTCTTT. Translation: CSVVESQGTEAFF.

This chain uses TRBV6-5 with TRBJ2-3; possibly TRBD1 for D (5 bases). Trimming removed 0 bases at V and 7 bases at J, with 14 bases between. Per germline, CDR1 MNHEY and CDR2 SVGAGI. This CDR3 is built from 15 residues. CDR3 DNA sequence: TGTGCCAGCAGTTACTCGCGCACCCAGGGTAATACGCAGTATTTT. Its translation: CASSYSRTQGNTQYF.

The CDR3: CASSTGRTTSGANVLTF. The CDR3, as DNA: TGTGCCAGTAGTACGGGACGGACTACGTCTGGGGCCAACGTCCTGACTTTC. The rearrangement uses TRBV19 and TRBJ2-6; D might be TRBD2 (6 bases). Germline CDR1 LNHDA, CDR2 SQIVND (reference sequence). This CDR3 spans 17 amino acids. Trimming stripped 4 bases from V and 1 base from J, with 14 bases between.

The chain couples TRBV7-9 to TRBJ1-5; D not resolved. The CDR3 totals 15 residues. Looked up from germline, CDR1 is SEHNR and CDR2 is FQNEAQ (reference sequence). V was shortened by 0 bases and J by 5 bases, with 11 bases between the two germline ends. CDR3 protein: CASSLAWAEDQPQHF. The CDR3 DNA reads TGTGCCAGCAGCTTAGCATGGGCGGAGGATCAGCCCCAGCATTTT.

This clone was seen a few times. In nucleotides, the CDR3 is TGTGCCAGCAGATTGCAGGGTGTCTATGGCTACACCTTC. Translating gives CASRLQGVYGYTF. The rearrangement joins TRBV5-4 to TRBJ1-2, with a tentative D call TRBD1 (5 bases). Trimming took off 5 bases at V and 4 bases at J, with 12 bases between the two ends. In germline, CDR1 is SGHNT, CDR2 YYREEE (reference sequence). CDR3 size: 13 residues. Full variable domain (outside the CDR3, taken from reference TRBV5-4 and TRBJ1-2): ETGVTQSPTHLIKTRGQQVTLRCSSQSGHNTVSWYQQALGQGPQFIFQYYREEENGRGNFPPRFSGLQFPNYSSELNVNALELDDSALYLCASRLQGVYGYTFGSGTRLTVV.

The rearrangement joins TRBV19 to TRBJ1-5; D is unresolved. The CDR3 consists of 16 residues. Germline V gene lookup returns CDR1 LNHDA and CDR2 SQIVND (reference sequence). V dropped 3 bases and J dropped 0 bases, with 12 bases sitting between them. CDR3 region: CASSMELQLSNQPQHF. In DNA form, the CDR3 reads TGTGCCAGTAGTATGGAGCTACAACTTAGCAATCAGCCCCAGCATTTT. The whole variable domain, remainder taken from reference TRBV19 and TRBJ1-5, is DGGITQSPKYLFRKEGQNVTLSCEQNLNHDAMYWYRQDPGQGLRLIYYSQIVNDFQKGDIAEGYSVSREKKESFPLTVTSAQKNPTAFYLCASSMELQLSNQPQHFGDGTRLSIL.

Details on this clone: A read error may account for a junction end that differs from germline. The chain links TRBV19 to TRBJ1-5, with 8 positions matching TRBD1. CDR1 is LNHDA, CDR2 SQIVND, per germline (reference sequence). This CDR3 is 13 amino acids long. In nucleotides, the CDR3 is TGTGCCAGTAGAGGACAGGGTGGTCAGCTCCAGCATTTT. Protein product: CASRGQGGQLQHF.

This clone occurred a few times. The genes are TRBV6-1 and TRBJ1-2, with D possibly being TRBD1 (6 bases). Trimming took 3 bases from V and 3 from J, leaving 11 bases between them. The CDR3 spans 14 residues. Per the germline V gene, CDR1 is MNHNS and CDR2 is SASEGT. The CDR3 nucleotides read TGTGCCAGCAGTGACATCAGGGGTCACTATGGCTACACCTTC. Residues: CASSDIRGHYGYTF.

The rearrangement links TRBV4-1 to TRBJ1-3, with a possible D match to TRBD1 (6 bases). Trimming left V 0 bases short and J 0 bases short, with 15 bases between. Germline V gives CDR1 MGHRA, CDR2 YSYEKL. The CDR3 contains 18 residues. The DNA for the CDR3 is TGCGCCAGCAGCCAAGACTGGGACACTCGGAGCTCTGGAAACACCATATATTTT. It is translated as CASSQDWDTRSSGNTIYF.

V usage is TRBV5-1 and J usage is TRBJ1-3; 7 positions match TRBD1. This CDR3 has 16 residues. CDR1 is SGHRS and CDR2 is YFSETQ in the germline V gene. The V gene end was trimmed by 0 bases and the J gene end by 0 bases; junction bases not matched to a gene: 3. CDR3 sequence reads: CASSLEGQLSGNTIYF. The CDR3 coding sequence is TGCGCCAGCAGCTTGGAGGGACAGCTCTCTGGAAACACCATATATTTT.

This CDR3 is CASSERDPLAGNVYEQYF. CDR3 coding DNA: TGTGCCAGCAGTGAAAGGGACCCACTAGCGGGAAATGTCTACGAGCAGTACTTC. V usage is TRBV6-1 and J usage is TRBJ2-7, with 10 bases matching TRBD2. CDR3 size: 18 residues. V lost 2 bases to trimming and J lost 3 bases; unmatched junction nucleotides: 13. Germline CDR1 reads MNHNS; CDR2 reads SASEGT.

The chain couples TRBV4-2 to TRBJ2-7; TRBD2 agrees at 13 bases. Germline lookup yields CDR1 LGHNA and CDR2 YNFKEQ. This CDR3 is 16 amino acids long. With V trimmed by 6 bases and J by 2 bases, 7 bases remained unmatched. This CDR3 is CASRLQGLAGAYEQYF. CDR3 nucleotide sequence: TGTGCCAGCAGACTTCAAGGACTAGCGGGGGCCTACGAGCAGTACTTC.

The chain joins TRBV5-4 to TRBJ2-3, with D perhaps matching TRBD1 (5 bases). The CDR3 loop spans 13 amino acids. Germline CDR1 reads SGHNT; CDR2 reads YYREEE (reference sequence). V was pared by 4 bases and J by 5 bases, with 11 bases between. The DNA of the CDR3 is TGTGCCAGCAGCCGTCGAGACAGAGATACGCAGTATTTT. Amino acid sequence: CASSRRDRDTQYF.

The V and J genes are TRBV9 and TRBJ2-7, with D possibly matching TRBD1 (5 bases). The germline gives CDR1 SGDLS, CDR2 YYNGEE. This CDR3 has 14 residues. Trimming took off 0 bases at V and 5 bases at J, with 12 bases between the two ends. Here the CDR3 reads CASSVGSQGHEQYF. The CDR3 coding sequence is TGTGCCAGCAGCGTAGGCTCGCAGGGCCACGAGCAGTACTTC.

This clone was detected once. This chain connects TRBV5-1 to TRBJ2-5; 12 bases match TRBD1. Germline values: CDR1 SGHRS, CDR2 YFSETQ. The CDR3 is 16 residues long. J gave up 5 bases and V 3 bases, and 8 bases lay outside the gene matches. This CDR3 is CASSSRRDRGRETQYF. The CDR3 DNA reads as TGCGCCAGCAGCTCGAGAAGGGACAGGGGGCGGGAGACCCAGTACTTC.

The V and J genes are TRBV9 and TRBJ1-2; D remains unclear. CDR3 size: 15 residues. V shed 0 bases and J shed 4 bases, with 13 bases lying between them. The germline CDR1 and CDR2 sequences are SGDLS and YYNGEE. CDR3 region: CASSVATTVSYGYTF. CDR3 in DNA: TGTGCCAGCAGCGTAGCTACCACCGTCTCCTATGGCTACACCTTC.

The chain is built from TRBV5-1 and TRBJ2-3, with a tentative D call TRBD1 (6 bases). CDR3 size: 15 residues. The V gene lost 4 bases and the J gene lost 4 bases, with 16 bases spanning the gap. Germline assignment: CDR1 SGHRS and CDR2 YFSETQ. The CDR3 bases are TGCGCCAGCAGCCACAGACAGGCAAAGGCAGATACGCAGTATTTT. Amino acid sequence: CASSHRQAKADTQYF.